This TCR beta chain was documented in a study of T cell responses to AZD1222 COVID-19 vaccine. Findings and limits, study-wide: Nearly half of spike-specific TCRs reportedly target variant regions that are unmutated in the B.1.351 and B.1.1.7 variants. Sampling captured repertoires only after the peak T cell response. Clonal diversity may have been underestimated, and the donors were mostly white British, with more females than males.

About this clone: No antigen is known for it.

The method was immunoSEQ multiplex PCR; TCRdb's version includes in-frame clones alone and lacks a portion of them. Seen here are 150,000 to 250,000 clones, approximately 93% observed once, and the top ten hold roughly 0.99%. J lost 0 bases, V lost 4 bases, and 4 bases had no gene match. Germline lookup yields CDR1 SGHRS and CDR2 YFSETQ. The CDR3 has 16 amino acids. This receptor was taken from an adult who received the AZD1222 COVID-19 vaccine. The input for sequencing was peripheral blood, taken 28 days after the second AZD1222 dose. J is TRBJ2-3 and V is TRBV5-1, with 11 nucleotides matching TRBD2. DNA of the CDR3: TGCGCCAGCAGCCCGAGACTAGCGGGGAGCACAGATACGCAGTATTTT. Its protein is CASSPRLAGSTDTQYF.